This T cell receptor beta chain stems from a study of T cell responses to AZD1222 COVID-19 vaccine. Study as a whole: Pooled together were second doses at about 4 or about 12 weeks.

This clone was counted once. Its antigen remains unknown. Profiling relied on immunoSEQ multiplex PCR, and the TCRdb table lists in-frame clones only, not all of them. This sample has around 140,000 clones; roughly 90% occur once, and the top ten carry roughly 5%. Regarding the study as a whole: It should be noted that donors were predominantly white British and more often female, and clonal diversity was possibly underestimated. Every sample of the repertoires postdated the peak T cell response. Unmutated regions of variants are reportedly targeted by nearly half of spike-specific TCRs.

The trim removed 3 bases at V and 7 bases at J, leaving 6 bases unmatched. The length of the CDR3 is 16 residues. CDR1 LGHNA and CDR2 YNFKEQ come from the germline V gene. This receptor was taken from an adult in good health. The sequenced sample was peripheral blood, obtained on day 0 of AZD1222 vaccination. This rearrangement joins TRBV4-2 to TRBJ2-1; TRBD2 matches at 13 bases. The CDR3 loop reads CASSQSGTSGKNEQFF. CDR3 in DNA: TGTGCCAGCAGCCAGAGCGGGACTAGCGGGAAGAATGAGCAGTTCTTC.